A single sample is the source of the 11 T cell receptor beta chains below, sequenced in a study of blood T cell repertoires in COVID-19. Assay used: immunoSEQ multiplex PCR; TCRdb lists only in-frame clones, some missing. The sample yields roughly 360,000 clones, 80% to 85% seen once. The sequencing input was PBMCs or T cells enriched from blood (not recorded which). The source is a woman aged 45-65 years who had recovered from COVID-19.

The chain recombines TRBV15 with TRBJ2-1, with 9 bases lining up with TRBD2. Trimming at V came to 1 base and at J to 1 base, leaving 23 bases not matched to a gene. CDR1 is LNHNV, CDR2 YYDKDF, per germline (reference sequence). This CDR3 is built from 23 residues. DNA for the CDR3: TGTGCCACCAGCAGAGGAGTATTTTGGACAGGTCCTAGCGGGGAGATTTCCTACAATGAGCAGTTCTTC. It codes for CATSRGVFWTGPSGEISYNEQFF.

The chain has TRBV6-5 and TRBJ1-1, with 10 nucleotides matching TRBD1. The CDR3 runs to 14 residues. Per germline, CDR1 MNHEY and CDR2 SVGAGI. The trim removed 8 bases at V and 0 bases at J, leaving 3 bases unmatched. The CDR3 region is CASGGTGVNTEAFF. Here the CDR3 DNA reads TGTGCCAGCGGCGGGACAGGGGTGAACACTGAAGCTTTCTTT.

The gene calls are TRBV5-1 and TRBJ2-1; 8 nucleotides line up with TRBD1. The V gene's germline CDR1 is SGHRS and CDR2 YFSETQ. Trimming took 2 bases from V and 6 from J; bases not matched to a gene: 1. The CDR3 covers 13 residues. CDR3 coding DNA: TGCGCCAGCAGCTTCGACAGGGGCAATGAGCAGTTCTTC. Translation: CASSFDRGNEQFF.

The chain carries TRBV5-8 and TRBJ1-2; D remains ambiguous. CDR3 length equals 13 residues. V was clipped by 3 bases and J by 8 bases, with 14 bases between them. Germline V gene data show CDR1 as SGHTS and CDR2 as YDEGEE. CDR3 DNA sequence: TGTGCCAGCAGCTCGGCGGGATTTTACGGCTACACCTTC. Translated: CASSSAGFYGYTF.

The chain carries TRBV5-8 and TRBJ1-6; D might be TRBD1 (5 bases). This CDR3 region has 17 residues. Germline V lookup: CDR1 SGHTS, CDR2 YDEGEE. Trimming stripped 4 bases from V and 3 bases from J, with 17 bases between. The CDR3 loop is CASSHRHRTNYNSPLHF. CDR3 in DNA: TGTGCCAGCAGCCACCGACACCGGACAAACTATAATTCACCCCTCCACTTT.

The DNA of the CDR3 is TGTGCCAGTAGTATAGAGGGGACAGGGAATTGGAATGGCTACACCTTC. Translation gives CASSIEGTGNWNGYTF. The chain uses TRBV19 and TRBJ1-2; TRBD1 agrees at 9 bases. Unmatched junction bases numbered 8, after V lost 0 bases and J lost 6 bases. Looked up from germline, CDR1 is LNHDA and CDR2 is SQIVND (reference sequence). The CDR3 is 16 residues long.

The V call is TRBV14, the J call TRBJ1-1; 7 bases fit TRBD1. This CDR3 is 16 amino acids long. Trimming took 2 bases from V and 0 from J; bases not matched to a gene: 6. The germline V gene encodes CDR1 SGHDN and CDR2 FVKESK. CDR3 protein: CASSQHLGGMNTEAFF. CDR3 DNA: TGTGCCAGCAGCCAACATTTAGGGGGCATGAACACTGAAGCTTTCTTT.

This clone was picked up a small number of times. V usage is TRBV15 and J usage is TRBJ2-7; no definite D call. Trimming stripped 5 bases from V and 7 bases from J, with 21 bases between. CDR3 size: 15 residues. Germline CDR1 is LNHNV and CDR2 is YYDKDF (reference sequence). The CDR3 here is CATSDGTIILREQYF. The DNA for the CDR3 is TGTGCCACCAGCGACGGAACTATAATCCTACGTGAGCAGTACTTC.

The genes are TRBV30 and TRBJ1-3; D is unresolved. Germline-derived CDR1 and CDR2 are GTSNPN and SVGIG (reference sequence). Trimming left V 3 bases short and J 2 bases short, with 14 bases between. The CDR3 sequence is 15 residues long. The CDR3 is CAWSELLTAGNTIYF. The CDR3, as DNA: TGTGCCTGGAGCGAACTACTGACGGCTGGAAACACCATATATTTT.

This clone was counted a single time. The chain combines TRBV5-1 with TRBJ1-2, with D maybe TRBD1 (5 bases). Per the germline V gene, CDR1 is SGHRS and CDR2 is YFSETQ. The CDR3 contains 16 residues. V was cut by 0 bases and J by 2 bases, with 14 bases left in between. The CDR3 DNA is TGCGCCAGCAGCTTGGGGGACTCCCCTGGGAACTATGGCTACACCTTC. Encoded protein: CASSLGDSPGNYGYTF.

This chain uses TRBV3-1 (or the pseudogene TRBV3-2) with TRBJ1-3; D gene unclear. The CDR3 has 14 amino acids. CDR1 and CDR2 (germline): LGHDT, YNNKEL (reference sequence). V lost 5 bases to trimming and J lost 0 bases, with 8 bases between them. CDR3 loop: CASSSPSSGNTIYF. For the CDR3, the DNA is TGTGCCAGCAGCTCCCCCTCCTCTGGAAACACCATATATTTT.